This record looks at one T cell receptor beta chain sequence and its context. The CDR3 covers 15 residues. Germline-derived CDR1 and CDR2 are SGHRS and YFSETQ. Trimming removed 2 bases from V and 4 bases from J; junction bases left unmatched: 5. These data come from a study of blood T cell repertoires in COVID-19. Study background: Sample material is recorded as cDNA or gDNA derived from T cells, B-cell-depleted T cells, or PBMCs.

Some clones are missing from TCRdb's copy, which holds only in-frame ones; the method was immunoSEQ multiplex PCR. The sample lists roughly 150,000 clones, about 92% occurring once. The genes are TRBV5-1 and TRBJ2-3, with 9 bases lining up with TRBD2. Sequencing was done on a sample of peripheral blood. The clonotype was recovered from a man between 60 and 75 years old with active or convalescent COVID-19. DNA of the CDR3: TGCGCCAGCAGCTTAACAGCGGGGGGCGCAGATACGCAGTATTTT. It encodes CASSLTAGGADTQYF.